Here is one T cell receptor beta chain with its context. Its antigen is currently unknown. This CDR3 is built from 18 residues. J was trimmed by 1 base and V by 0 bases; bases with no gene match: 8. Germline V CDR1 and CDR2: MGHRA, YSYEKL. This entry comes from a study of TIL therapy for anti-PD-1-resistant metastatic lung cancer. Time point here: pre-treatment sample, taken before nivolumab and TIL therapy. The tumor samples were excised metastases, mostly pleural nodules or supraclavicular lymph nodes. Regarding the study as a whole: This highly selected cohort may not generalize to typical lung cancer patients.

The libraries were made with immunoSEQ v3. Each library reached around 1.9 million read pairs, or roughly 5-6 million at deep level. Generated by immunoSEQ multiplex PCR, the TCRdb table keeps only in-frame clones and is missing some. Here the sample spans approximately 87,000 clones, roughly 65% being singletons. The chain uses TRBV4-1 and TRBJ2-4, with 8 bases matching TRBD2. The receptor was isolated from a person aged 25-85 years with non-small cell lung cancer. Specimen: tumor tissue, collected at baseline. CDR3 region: CASSQERAGERAKNIQYF. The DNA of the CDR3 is TGCGCCAGCAGCCAAGAAAGAGCGGGAGAACGGGCCAAAAACATTCAGTACTTC.